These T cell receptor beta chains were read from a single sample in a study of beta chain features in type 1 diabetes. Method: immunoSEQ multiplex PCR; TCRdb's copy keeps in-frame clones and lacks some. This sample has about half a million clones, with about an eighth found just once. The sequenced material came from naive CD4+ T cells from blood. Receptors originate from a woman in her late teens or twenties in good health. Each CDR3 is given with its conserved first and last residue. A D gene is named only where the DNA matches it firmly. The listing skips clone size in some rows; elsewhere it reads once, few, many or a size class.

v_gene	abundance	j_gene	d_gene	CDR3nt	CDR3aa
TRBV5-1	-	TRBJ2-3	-	TGCGCCAGCAGCTTGGATACTTCCCCAGATACGCAGTATTTT	CASSLDTSPDTQYF
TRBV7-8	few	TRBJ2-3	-	TGTGCCAGCAGCTCCAATTGGGATACGCAGTATTTT	CASSSNWDTQYF
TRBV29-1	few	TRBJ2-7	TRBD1	TGCAGCGTCCAGGACAGGGGGGCCCCCGACGAGCAGTACTTC	CSVQDRGAPDEQYF
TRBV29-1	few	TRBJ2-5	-	TGCAGCGTCCATGACCCCCAAGAGACCCAGTACTTC	CSVHDPQETQYF
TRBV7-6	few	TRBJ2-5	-	TGTGCCAGCAGCTTAGCGCCAGGGTCAGAGACCCAGTACTTC	CASSLAPGSETQYF
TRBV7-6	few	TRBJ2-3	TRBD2	TGTGCCAGCAGCGGGACTAGCGGCGCTCCCATGGCTACGCAGTATTTT	CASSGTSGAPMATQYF
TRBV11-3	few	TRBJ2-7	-	TGTGCCAGCAGCTTCACGCTATCGGGGGAGAATGGATACGAGCAGTACTTC	CASSFTLSGENGYEQYF
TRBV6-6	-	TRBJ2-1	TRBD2	TGTGCCAGCAGTTACACAGCGGGAGGAGGTGAGCAGTTCTTC	CASSYTAGGGEQFF
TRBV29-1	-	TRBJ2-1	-	TGCAGCGTTGAAGATCACCGCGGTGAGCAGTTCTTC	CSVEDHRGEQFF
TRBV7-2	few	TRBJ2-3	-	TGTGCCAGCAGCTTAGGAGTTAGCTGGGGCACAGATACGCAGTATTTT	CASSLGVSWGTDTQYF
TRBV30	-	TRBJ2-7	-	TGTGCCTGGAGTGGGGCTCGGGGCGAGCAGTACTTC	CAWSGARGEQYF
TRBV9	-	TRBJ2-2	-	TGTGCCAGCAGCGTAGTGGAGGACACCGGGGAGCTGTTTTTT	CASSVVEDTGELFF
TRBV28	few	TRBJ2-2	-	TGTGCCAGCAGTTTAGAGGTCCCCGGGGAGCTGTTTTTT	CASSLEVPGELFF
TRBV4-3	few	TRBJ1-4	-	TGCGCCAGCAGCCAAGCGACCACAGGGTACGGGGAAAAACTGTTTTTT	CASSQATTGYGEKLFF
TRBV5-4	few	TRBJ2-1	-	TGTGCCAGCAGCCAAACCGGGTCTGGGGAAAATGAGCAGTTCTTC	CASSQTGSGENEQFF
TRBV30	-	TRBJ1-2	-	TGTGCCTGGAGTGTACGGTCAGGGCTTGGCTACACCTTC	CAWSVRSGLGYTF
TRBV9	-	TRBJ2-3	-	TGTGCCAGCAGACCGGGACCGCGCACAGATACGCAGTATTTT	CASRPGPRTDTQYF
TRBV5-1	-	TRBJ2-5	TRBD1	TGCGCCAGCAGCTTGGCAGGGGGCCAAGAGACCCAGTACTTC	CASSLAGGQETQYF
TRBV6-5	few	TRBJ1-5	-	TGTGCCAGCAGCCCCGCGCCCTGGGGTCAGCCCCAGCATTTT	CASSPAPWGQPQHF
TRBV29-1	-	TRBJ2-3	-	TGCAGCGTTGAAGCCGGGGAGGTGCAGTATTTT	CSVEAGEVQYF
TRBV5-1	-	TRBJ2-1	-	TGCGCCAGCAGCTCGGACGGCTCCTACAATGAGCAGTTCTTC	CASSSDGSYNEQFF
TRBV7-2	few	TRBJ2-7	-	TGTGCCAGCAGCCCCAAGGGAGACAGTTACTACGAGCAGTACTTC	CASSPKGDSYYEQYF
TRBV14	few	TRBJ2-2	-	TGTGCCAGCAGCCAAACAGCTTTCACCGGGGAGCTGTTTTTT	CASSQTAFTGELFF
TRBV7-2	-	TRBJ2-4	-	TGTGCCAGCAGCCAGGGAGATATCCTAGCCAAAAACATTCAGTACTTC	CASSQGDILAKNIQYF
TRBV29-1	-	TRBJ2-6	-	TGCAGCTCTCTCGAGAGGGGCAGGAGGTCCTCTGGGGCCAACGTCCTGACTTTC	CSSLERGRRSSGANVLTF
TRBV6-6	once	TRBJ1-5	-	TGTGCCAGCAGTTACTCCACGGTGAAGGGCAATCAGCCCCAGCATTTT	CASSYSTVKGNQPQHF
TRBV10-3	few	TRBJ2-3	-	TGTGCCATCAGCCATGACGGCGATACGCAGTATTTT	CAISHDGDTQYF
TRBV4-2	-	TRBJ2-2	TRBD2	TGTGCCAGCAGCCCGCCTCTAGCGGGAGGGAACACCGGGGAGCTGTTTTTT	CASSPPLAGGNTGELFF
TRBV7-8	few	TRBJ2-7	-	TGTGCCAGCAGCTTAGTTGACAGTGCCTACTACGAGCAGTACTTC	CASSLVDSAYYEQYF
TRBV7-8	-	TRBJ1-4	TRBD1	TGTGCCAGCAGCCCCCGACAGGGGAGGATGGAAAAACTGTTTTTT	CASSPRQGRMEKLFF
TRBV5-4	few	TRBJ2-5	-	TGTGCCAGCAGCTCGGAATTAGGGTCGGAGACCCAGTACTTC	CASSSELGSETQYF
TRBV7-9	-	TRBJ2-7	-	TGTGCCAGCAGCTTACAGGGGGGCGAGCAGTACTTC	CASSLQGGEQYF
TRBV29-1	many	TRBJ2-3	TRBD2	TGCAGCGGAAAACCCTCGGGACTAGCGGCCACAGATACGCAGTATTTT	CSGKPSGLAATDTQYF
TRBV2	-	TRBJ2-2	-	TGTGCCAGCGGTGCTAGTCGGTACACCGGGGAGCTGTTTTTT	CASGASRYTGELFF
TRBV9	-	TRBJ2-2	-	TGTGCCAGCAGCGCGGCGTGGGGGCGGAAGGGCGCCGGGGAGCTGTTTTTT	CASSAAWGRKGAGELFF
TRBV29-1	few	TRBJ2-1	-	TGCAGCGTTGTGCGGACGAGCTCCTACAATGAGCAGTTCTTC	CSVVRTSSYNEQFF
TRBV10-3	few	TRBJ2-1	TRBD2	TGTGCCATCAAAGGATCTAGCGGGACATACAATGAGCAGTTCTTC	CAIKGSSGTYNEQFF
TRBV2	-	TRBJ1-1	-	TGTGCCAGCAGTGTACAGGGTCTACTCGCTTTCTTT	CASSVQGLLAFF
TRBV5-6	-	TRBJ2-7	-	TGTGCCAGCAGCTTGAACGACGAGCAGTACTTC	CASSLNDEQYF
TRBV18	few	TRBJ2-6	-	TGTGCCAGCTCCCAACAGGGCTACTCTGGGGCCAACGTCCTGACTTTC	CASSQQGYSGANVLTF
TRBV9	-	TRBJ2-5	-	TGTGCCAGCAGCGTGGGACACTTAGTGGAGACCCAGTACTTC	CASSVGHLVETQYF
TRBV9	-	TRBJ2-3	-	TGTGCCAGCAGCGAGGACGGGGGTGATACCTCTAGCACAGATACGCAGTATTTT	CASSEDGGDTSSTDTQYF
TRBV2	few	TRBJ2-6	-	TGTGCCAGCAGTAGAACCTCTGGGGCCAACGTCCTGACTTTC	CASSRTSGANVLTF
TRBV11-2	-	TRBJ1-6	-	TGTGCCAGCAGAAAACCGGGACGGAATAATTCACCCCTCCACTTT	CASRKPGRNNSPLHF
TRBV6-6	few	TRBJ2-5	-	TGTGCCAGCAGTTACCCACAGGGAGGAGGGCAAGAGACCCAGTACTTC	CASSYPQGGGQETQYF
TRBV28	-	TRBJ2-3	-	TGTGCCAGCAACTCCGGGACGGACGATACGCAGTATTTT	CASNSGTDDTQYF
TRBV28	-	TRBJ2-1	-	TGTGCCAGCCAACCCCGGGACAATGAGCAGTTCTTC	CASQPRDNEQFF
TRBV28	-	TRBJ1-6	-	TGTGCCAGCAGTTCCCCGGTGGGGAAAAGGTATTCACCCCTCCACTTT	CASSSPVGKRYSPLHF
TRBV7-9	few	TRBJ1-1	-	TGTGCCAGCAGCTTAGGGGGTTCTGAAGCTTTCTTT	CASSLGGSEAFF
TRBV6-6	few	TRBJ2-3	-	TGTGCCAGCAGTTACTCGCCAGATACGCAGTATTTT	CASSYSPDTQYF
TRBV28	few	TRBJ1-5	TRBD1	TGTGCCAGCAGTCCCGGACAGGCGTACTATAGCAATCAGCCCCAGCATTTT	CASSPGQAYYSNQPQHF
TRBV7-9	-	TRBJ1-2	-	TGTGCCAGCACCCGTTCGGGTGAGACCGGGAAAGGCTACACCTTC	CASTRSGETGKGYTF
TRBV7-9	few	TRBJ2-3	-	TGTGCCAGCAGCTTCGGGGACATCACAGATACGCAGTATTTT	CASSFGDITDTQYF
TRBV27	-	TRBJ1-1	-	TGTGCCAGCAGTTTAGGCAGGTTCGACACTGAAGCTTTCTTT	CASSLGRFDTEAFF
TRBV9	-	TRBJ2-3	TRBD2	TGTGCCAGCAGCTCTTTGAGCGGGGCAGATACGCAGTATTTT	CASSSLSGADTQYF